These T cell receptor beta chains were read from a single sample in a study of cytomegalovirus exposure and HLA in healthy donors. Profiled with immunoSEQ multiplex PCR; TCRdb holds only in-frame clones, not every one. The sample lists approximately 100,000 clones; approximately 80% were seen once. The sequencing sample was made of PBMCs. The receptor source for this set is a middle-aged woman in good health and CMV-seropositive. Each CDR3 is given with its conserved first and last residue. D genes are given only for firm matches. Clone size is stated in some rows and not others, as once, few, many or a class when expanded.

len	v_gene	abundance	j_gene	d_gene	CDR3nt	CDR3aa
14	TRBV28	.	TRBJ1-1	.	TGTGCCAGCAGAGAAGGCAGGTCGTTAGCTGAAGCTTTCTTT	CASREGRSLAEAFF
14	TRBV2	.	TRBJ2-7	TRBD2	TGTGCCAGCAGGTTGGCTAGCGGTCCCTACGAGCAGTACTTC	CASRLASGPYEQYF
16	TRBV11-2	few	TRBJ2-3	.	TGTGCCAGCAGCTATGGACAGGGAGGGGGCACAGATACGCAGTATTTT	CASSYGQGGGTDTQYF
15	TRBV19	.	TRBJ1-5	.	TGTGCCAGTAGTATAGAGGGCAAAGGCAATCAGCCCCAGCATTTT	CASSIEGKGNQPQHF
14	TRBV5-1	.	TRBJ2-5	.	TGCGCCAGCAGCTTGGACAGAGTCCAAGAGACCCAGTACTTC	CASSLDRVQETQYF
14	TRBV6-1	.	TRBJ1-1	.	TGTGCCAGCAGTGCACAGTTCCTTGACACTGAAGCTTTCTTT	CASSAQFLDTEAFF
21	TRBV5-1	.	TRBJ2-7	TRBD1	TGCGCCAGCAGCTTGGAAGTAGGGACAGGGGGGCCCCGGAAACTTGTCTACGAGCAGTACTTC	CASSLEVGTGGPRKLVYEQYF
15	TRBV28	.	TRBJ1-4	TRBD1	TGTGCCAGCAGTTTATTCGACAGGGGGCCTGAAAAACTGTTTTTT	CASSLFDRGPEKLFF
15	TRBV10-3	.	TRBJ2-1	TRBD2	TGTGCCATCAGTGCGGGACTAGGGTCCTACAATGAGCAGTTCTTC	CAISAGLGSYNEQFF
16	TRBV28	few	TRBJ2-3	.	TGTGCCAGCAGTTCTTCCGGGACATACCGCACAGATACGCAGTATTTT	CASSSSGTYRTDTQYF
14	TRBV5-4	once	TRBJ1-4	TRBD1	TGTGCCAGCAGCTTGGGGGGACAGAATGAAAAACTGTTTTTT	CASSLGGQNEKLFF
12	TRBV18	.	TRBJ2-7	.	TGTGCCAGCTCACCCCAGGGAAGCTCCAAGCACTTC	CASSPQGSSKHF
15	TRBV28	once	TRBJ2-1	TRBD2	TGTGCCAGCAGTCCAGCGGGAGTATCGAGGAATGAGCAGTTCTTC	CASSPAGVSRNEQFF
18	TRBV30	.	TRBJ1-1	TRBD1	TGTGCCTGGAGCCCTTCGAAGAGCAGGGGGCGCGGAGGCACTGAAGCTTTCTTT	CAWSPSKSRGRGGTEAFF
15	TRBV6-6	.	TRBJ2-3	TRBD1	TGTGCCAGCAGCAAGGGACAGGGAGGCGCAGATACGCAGTATTTT	CASSKGQGGADTQYF
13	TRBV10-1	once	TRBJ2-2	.	TGCGCCAGCAGTGCGGAGGGAACCGGGGAGCTGCTTTTT	CASSAEGTGELLF
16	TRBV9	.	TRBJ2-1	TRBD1	TGTGCCAGCAGCCTATGGGACAGGGGCTCCTACAATGAGCAGTTCTTC	CASSLWDRGSYNEQFF
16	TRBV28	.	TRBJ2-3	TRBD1	TGTGCCAGCAGTTTAGTCCAGGGGGTAAATACAGATACGCAGTATTTT	CASSLVQGVNTDTQYF
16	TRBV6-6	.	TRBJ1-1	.	TGTGCCAGCAGAAAAACCGGGACACTCCTTAACACTGAAGCTTTCTTT	CASRKTGTLLNTEAFF
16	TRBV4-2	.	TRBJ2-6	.	TGTGCCAGCAGCCAAGGAAAGCTCTTTGGGGCCAACGTCCTGACTTTC	CASSQGKLFGANVLTF
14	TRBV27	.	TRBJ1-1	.	TGTGCCAGCAGTTTAGTTCAAACTGGCACTGAAGCTTTCTTT	CASSLVQTGTEAFF
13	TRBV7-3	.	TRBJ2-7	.	TGTGCCAGCAGCTTAGGCACAACCTACGAGCAGTACTTC	CASSLGTTYEQYF
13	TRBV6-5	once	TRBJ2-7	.	TGTGCCAGCAGCGGGGACTTGAGCTACGAGCAGTACTTC	CASSGDLSYEQYF
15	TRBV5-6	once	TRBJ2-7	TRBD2	TGTGCCAGCAGCTTGAAAGGACTAGCGGACCTCGAGCAGTACTTC	CASSLKGLADLEQYF
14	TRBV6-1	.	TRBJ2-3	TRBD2	TGTGCCAGCAGTGAAGGTGTGGCTAGCGGGCCGCAGTATTTT	CASSEGVASGPQYF
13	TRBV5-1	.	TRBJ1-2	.	TGCGCCAGCGGGCAGGGGTCTGGTTATGGCTACACCTTC	CASGQGSGYGYTF
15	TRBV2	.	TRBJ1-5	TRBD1	TGTGCCAGCAGGGACAGGGTTGGGGGCAATCAGCCCCAGCATTTT	CASRDRVGGNQPQHF
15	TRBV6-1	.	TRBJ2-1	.	TGTGCCAGCAGTGAAACACTAGAGCCCTACAATGAGCAGTTCTTC	CASSETLEPYNEQFF
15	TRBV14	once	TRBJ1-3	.	TGTGCCAGCAGCCCCGGGTCCTCCTCTGGAAACACCATATATTTT	CASSPGSSSGNTIYF
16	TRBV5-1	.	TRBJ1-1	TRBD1	TGCGCCAGCAGGACAGGGGGCTGGGGGATGAACACTGAAGCTTTCTTT	CASRTGGWGMNTEAFF
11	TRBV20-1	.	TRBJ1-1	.	TGCAGTGCTTCCTCCGGAGGACGGGCTTTCTTT	CSASSGGRAFF
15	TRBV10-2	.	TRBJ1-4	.	TGCGCCAGCCGCCCGAATGAGGGGGCTAATGAAAAACTGTTTTTT	CASRPNEGANEKLFF
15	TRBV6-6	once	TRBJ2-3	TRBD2	TGTGCCAGCAGTTACGTCGGCGGGAGCTGGGATACGCAGTATTTT	CASSYVGGSWDTQYF
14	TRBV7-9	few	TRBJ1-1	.	TGTGCCAGCAGCTTATATGGCAGGGAAACTGAAGCTTTCTTT	CASSLYGRETEAFF
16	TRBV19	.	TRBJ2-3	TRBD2	TGTGCCAGTAGTATAGCAGGGACTAGCGGGGCAGATACGCAGTATTTT	CASSIAGTSGADTQYF
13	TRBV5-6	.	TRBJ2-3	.	TGTGCCAGCAGCTTGGGAGGGCCAGATACGCAGTATTTT	CASSLGGPDTQYF
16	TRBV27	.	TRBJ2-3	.	TGTGCCAGCAGTTTATCGACGAGGGAGTCAGGAGATACGCAGTATTTT	CASSLSTRESGDTQYF
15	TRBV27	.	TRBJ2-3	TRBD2	TGTGCCAGCAGTTCACTAGCGGACTACACAGATACGCAGTATTTT	CASSSLADYTDTQYF
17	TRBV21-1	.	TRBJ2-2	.	TGTGCCAGCAGTCGTGGTCCTAGCGGGACGAACACCGGGGAGCTGTTTTTT	CASSRGPSGTNTGELFF
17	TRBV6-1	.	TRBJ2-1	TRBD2	TGTGCCAGCAGTGAGGATGGTTATGCGGGAGGGATAAATGAGCAGTTCTTC	CASSEDGYAGGINEQFF
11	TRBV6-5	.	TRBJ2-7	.	TGTGCCAGCAGTTCAACCTACGAGCAGTACTTC	CASSSTYEQYF
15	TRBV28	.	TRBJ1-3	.	TGTGCCAGCAGTACCACGGGAAGTAGGGGAAACACCATATATTTT	CASSTTGSRGNTIYF